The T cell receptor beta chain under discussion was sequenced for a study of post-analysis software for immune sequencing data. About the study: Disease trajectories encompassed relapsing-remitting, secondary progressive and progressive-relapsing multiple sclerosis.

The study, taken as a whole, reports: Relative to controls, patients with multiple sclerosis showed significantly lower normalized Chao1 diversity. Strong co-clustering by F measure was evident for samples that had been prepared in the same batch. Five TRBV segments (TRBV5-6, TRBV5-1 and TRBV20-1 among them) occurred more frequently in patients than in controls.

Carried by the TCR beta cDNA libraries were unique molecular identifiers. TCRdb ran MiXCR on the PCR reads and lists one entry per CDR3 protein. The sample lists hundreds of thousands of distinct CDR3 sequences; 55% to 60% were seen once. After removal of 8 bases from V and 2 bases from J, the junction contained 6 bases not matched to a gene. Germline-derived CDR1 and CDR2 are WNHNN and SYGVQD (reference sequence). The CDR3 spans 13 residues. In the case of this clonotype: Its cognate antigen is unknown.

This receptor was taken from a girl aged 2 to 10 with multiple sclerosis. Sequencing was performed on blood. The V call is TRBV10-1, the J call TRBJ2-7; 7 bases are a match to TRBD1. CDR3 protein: CASPRDRAYEQYF. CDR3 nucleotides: TGCGCCAGCCCCCGGGACAGAGCCTACGAGCAGTACTTC.